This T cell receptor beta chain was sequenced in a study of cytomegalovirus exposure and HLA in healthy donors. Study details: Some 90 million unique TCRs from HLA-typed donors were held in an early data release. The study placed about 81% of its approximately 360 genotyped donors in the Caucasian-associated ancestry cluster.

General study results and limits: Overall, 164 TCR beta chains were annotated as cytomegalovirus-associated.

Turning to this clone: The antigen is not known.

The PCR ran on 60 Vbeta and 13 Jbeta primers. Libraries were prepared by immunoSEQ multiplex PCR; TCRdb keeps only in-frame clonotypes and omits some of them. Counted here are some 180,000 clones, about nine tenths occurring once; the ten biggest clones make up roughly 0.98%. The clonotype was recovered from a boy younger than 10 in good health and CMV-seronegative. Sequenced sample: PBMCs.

The CDR3 reads CSARDFRNEQFF. DNA for the CDR3: TGCAGCGCCCGGGACTTCCGCAATGAGCAGTTCTTC. This chain joins TRBV29-1 and TRBJ2-1, with TRBD2 as a possible D gene (6 bases). The germline V gene has CDR1 SQVTM and CDR2 ANQGSEA. Deletions cut 7 bases from V and 6 bases from J, with 13 bases between. This CDR3 contains 12 residues.